The clone carrying this T cell receptor (beta chain) appeared many times. One entry per CDR3 protein, called by TCRdb with MiXCR from the RT-PCR reads. Of hundreds of thousands of distinct CDR3 sequences in the sample, 12% to 15% were seen once. CDR3 size: 13 residues. The V end was cut by 0 bases, the J end by 1 base, with 2 bases between. Germline V gene lookup returns CDR1 LGHNT and CDR2 FRNRAP. The receptor was derived from a female donor in good health, serving as a healthy control. Sequenced: memory CD4+ T cells from blood. V usage is TRBV12-5 and J usage is TRBJ2-3; the D is unclear. As DNA, the CDR3 is TGTGCTAGTGGTTTGGTGGGCACAGATACGCAGTATTTT. It yields the protein CASGLVGTDTQYF.